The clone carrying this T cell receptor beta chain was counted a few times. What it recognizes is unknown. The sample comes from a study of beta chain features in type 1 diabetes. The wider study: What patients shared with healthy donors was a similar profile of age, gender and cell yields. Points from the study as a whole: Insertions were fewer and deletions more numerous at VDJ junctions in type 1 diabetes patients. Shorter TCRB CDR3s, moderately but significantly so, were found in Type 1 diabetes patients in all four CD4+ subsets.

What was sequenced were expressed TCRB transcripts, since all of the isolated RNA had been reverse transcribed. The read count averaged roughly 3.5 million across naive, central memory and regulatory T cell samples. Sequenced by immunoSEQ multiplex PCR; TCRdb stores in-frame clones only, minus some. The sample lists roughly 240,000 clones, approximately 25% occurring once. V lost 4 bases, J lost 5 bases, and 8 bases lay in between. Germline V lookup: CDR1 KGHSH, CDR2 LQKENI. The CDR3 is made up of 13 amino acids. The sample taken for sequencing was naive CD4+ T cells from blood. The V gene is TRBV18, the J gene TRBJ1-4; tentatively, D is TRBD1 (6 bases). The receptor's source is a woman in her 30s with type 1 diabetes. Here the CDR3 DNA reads TGTGCCAGCTCACGGGACAACAATGAAAAACTGTTTTTT. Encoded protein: CASSRDNNEKLFF.